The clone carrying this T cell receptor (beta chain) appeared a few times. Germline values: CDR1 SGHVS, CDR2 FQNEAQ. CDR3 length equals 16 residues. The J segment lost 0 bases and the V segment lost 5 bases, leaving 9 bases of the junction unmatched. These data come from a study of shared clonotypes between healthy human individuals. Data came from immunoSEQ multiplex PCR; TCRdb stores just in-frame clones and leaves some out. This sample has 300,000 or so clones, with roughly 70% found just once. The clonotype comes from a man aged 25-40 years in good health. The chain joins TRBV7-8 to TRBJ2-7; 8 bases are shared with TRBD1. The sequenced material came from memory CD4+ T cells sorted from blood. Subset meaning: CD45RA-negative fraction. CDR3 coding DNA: TGTGCCAGCAGCGCCCGATCCGGGACAGGCTCCTACGAGCAGTACTTC. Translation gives CASSARSGTGSYEQYF.